This T cell receptor (beta chain) was captured by sequencing in a study of shared clonotypes between healthy human individuals. Per sorted-subset replicate PCR, input was 150 to 250 ng DNA, representing roughly 29,000 T cell genomes. Using immunoSEQ multiplex PCR, the repertoire was profiled, and TCRdb retains in-frame clones only, with some absent. Among under 600,000 clones listed, 95% to 98% were seen once. Study findings and constraints: All-four-donor shared clonotypes had higher generation probabilities than non-shared clonotypes did.

About this clone: Its antigen is undetermined.

CDR3 length equals 13 residues. Per the germline V gene, CDR1 is MNHEY and CDR2 is SMNVEV (reference sequence). The V end lost 8 bases, the J end lost 0 bases, and 11 bases lay between the germline ends. CD8 cells classed as naive were CD45RO-negative and positively selected for CCR7, excluding terminally differentiated effector memory CD45RA+ cells. Sequencing was done on a sample of naive CD8+ T cells sorted from blood. The sequence was obtained from a man aged 30 to 45 in good health. The gene calls are TRBV27 and TRBJ2-7; the D is unclear. The CDR3 loop is CASGFVNSYEQYF. The CDR3 DNA reads TGTGCCAGCGGGTTTGTGAACTCCTACGAGCAGTACTTC.